This is a list of T cell receptor beta chains from one sample in a study of T-cell reconstitution after alpha-beta-depleted transplantation in children. Using its own MiXCR run on the PCR reads, TCRdb lists one record per CDR3 protein. The data contain about 500,000 distinct CDR3 sequences, around a third of them singletons. The specimen comprised PBMCs from the stem cell graft donor, sampled from the stem cell graft. The receptors originated from a human donor who donated a stem cell graft to a child with aplastic anemia. The CDR3 runs from the conserved cysteine through the conserved F or W. Fields, in order: CDR3 protein, J gene, V gene, CDR3 length, clone size. Some rows have no size entry. The others give once, few or many, or a class for an expanded clone.

CDR3aa: CASSPPVGTSVYNEQFF
j_gene: TRBJ2-1
v_gene: TRBV11-3
len: 17
abundance: .

CDR3aa: CSAMPGAGRTGELFF
j_gene: TRBJ2-2
v_gene: TRBV20-1
len: 15
abundance: .

CDR3aa: CASSPSPRNYGYTF
j_gene: TRBJ1-2
v_gene: TRBV12-3/TRBV12-4
len: 14
abundance: .

CDR3aa: CASSLVGGNMNTEAFF
j_gene: TRBJ1-1
v_gene: TRBV5-1
len: 16
abundance: once

CDR3aa: CSAGLGSPSSYNEQFF
j_gene: TRBJ2-1
v_gene: TRBV20-1
len: 16
abundance: few

CDR3aa: CASSPRGAGEVNEQFF
j_gene: TRBJ2-1
v_gene: TRBV11-2
len: 16
abundance: .

CDR3aa: CASRGTSGDYNEQFF
j_gene: TRBJ2-1
v_gene: TRBV12-3/TRBV12-4
len: 15
abundance: .

CDR3aa: CSVGAQGVAKNIQYF
j_gene: TRBJ2-4
v_gene: TRBV29-1
len: 15
abundance: few

CDR3aa: CASSPGSEQYF
j_gene: TRBJ2-7
v_gene: TRBV7-9
len: 11
abundance: many

CDR3aa: CASRTPGGNNQPQHF
j_gene: TRBJ1-5
v_gene: TRBV6-1
len: 15
abundance: .

CDR3aa: CASKKPGVTGELFF
j_gene: TRBJ2-2
v_gene: TRBV6-1
len: 14
abundance: .

CDR3aa: CASSWTSGRALETQYF
j_gene: TRBJ2-5
v_gene: TRBV5-4
len: 16
abundance: .

CDR3aa: CASSVVSQATGELFF
j_gene: TRBJ2-2
v_gene: TRBV9
len: 15
abundance: few

CDR3aa: CASSLSRGLMENTEAFF
j_gene: TRBJ1-1
v_gene: TRBV11-2
len: 17
abundance: .

CDR3aa: CASSQQDRGTEAFF
j_gene: TRBJ1-1
v_gene: TRBV5-1
len: 14
abundance: .

CDR3aa: CASSQVWDSQLNTEAFF
j_gene: TRBJ1-1
v_gene: TRBV4-1
len: 17
abundance: once

CDR3aa: CASSRRTSGSRDTQYF
j_gene: TRBJ2-3
v_gene: TRBV11-2
len: 16
abundance: .

CDR3aa: CASSRLAPFTDTQYF
j_gene: TRBJ2-3
v_gene: TRBV5-1
len: 15
abundance: .

CDR3aa: CASSRGLAATWEETQYF
j_gene: TRBJ2-5
v_gene: TRBV7-9
len: 17
abundance: .

CDR3aa: CASSATSGPSTDTQYF
j_gene: TRBJ2-3
v_gene: TRBV5-1
len: 16
abundance: .

CDR3aa: CASSEGIHPTDTQYF
j_gene: TRBJ2-3
v_gene: TRBV10-1
len: 15
abundance: .

CDR3aa: CASSESGRLSYNEQFF
j_gene: TRBJ2-1
v_gene: TRBV18
len: 16
abundance: few

CDR3aa: CASSQEAKTEAFF
j_gene: TRBJ1-1
v_gene: TRBV3-1
len: 13
abundance: .

CDR3aa: CSARDTSFLDTQYF
j_gene: TRBJ2-3
v_gene: TRBV20-1
len: 14
abundance: .

CDR3aa: CASSFGSSGRRETQYF
j_gene: TRBJ2-5
v_gene: TRBV12-3/TRBV12-4
len: 16
abundance: once

CDR3aa: CASSSPKGQRGPYNEQFF
j_gene: TRBJ2-1
v_gene: TRBV11-2
len: 18
abundance: few